What follows are 32 T cell receptor beta chains derived from one specimen sequenced in a study of Graves' ophthalmopathy and Graves' hyperthyroidism. Scientists amplified the TCR beta CDR3 regions from RNA transcripts. HTBI primers primed a first-round RT-PCR, and a second-round multiplex PCR followed. Via MiXCR, TCRdb re-called the multiplex PCR reads, giving one row per CDR3 protein. The sample lists approximately 210,000 distinct CDR3 sequences; 20% to 25% were seen once. Sequencing input: peripheral blood. The origin of the receptors is a woman aged 50 to 60 with Graves' ophthalmopathy.

At least ten counts were recorded for this clonotype. The chain uses TRBV6-5 and TRBJ1-2, with D maybe TRBD1 (6 bases). V dropped 2 bases and J dropped 6 bases, with 13 bases sitting between them. CDR3 length: 14 amino acids. Germline CDR1 and CDR2: MNHEY and SVGAGI. The CDR3 loop is CASSYGGPTDGYTF. The CDR3 region has the DNA TGTGCCAGCAGTTACGGGGGGCCCACCGATGGCTACACCTTC.

In this sample, this clonotype turned up many times. The V call is TRBV10-3, the J call TRBJ2-7; 8 bases are shared with TRBD2. The germline V gene encodes CDR1 ENHRY and CDR2 SYGVKD. V shed 2 bases and J 5 bases; nucleotides not matched to a gene: 8. This CDR3 region has 15 residues. The CDR3 loop is CAISERAGEAHEQYF. As DNA, the CDR3 is TGTGCCATCAGTGAGCGAGCGGGAGAAGCCCACGAGCAGTACTTC.

In its sample, this clonotype was seen many times. The chain has TRBV18 and TRBJ1-5, with a weak D call TRBD1 (5 bases). CDR1 is KGHSH, CDR2 LQKENI, per germline. CDR3 length equals 15 residues. With 2 bases removed from V and 7 bases from J, the gap between germline ends came to 15 bases. DNA for the CDR3: TGTGCCAGCTCACCATTCCAGGGAGAAGGGCAGCCCCAGCATTTT. This encodes CASSPFQGEGQPQHF.

The sample holds many counts of this clonotype. The chain is built from TRBV28 and TRBJ2-7, with TRBD2 matching over 9 bases. There are 15 residues in the CDR3. Trimming at V came to 5 bases and at J to 6 bases, leaving 11 bases not matched to a gene. Germline CDR1 MDHEN, CDR2 SYDVKM. CDR3 nucleotides: TGTGCCAGCAGTGCCCCTTCGGGACTAGCCAGCGAGCAGTACTTC. Its translation is CASSAPSGLASEQYF.

This clonotype was counted at least ten times. V usage is TRBV12-3 or TRBV12-4 and J usage is TRBJ2-7; D perhaps matches TRBD1 (6 bases). V was trimmed by 6 bases and J by 5 bases, leaving 17 bases between them. This CDR3 is built from 14 residues. CDR3 sequence: CASSPTPTGDEQYF. For the CDR3, the DNA is TGTGCCAGCAGCCCGACACCGACAGGCGACGAGCAGTACTTC.

The chain employs TRBV30 and TRBJ2-2; D unresolved. V was shortened by 5 bases and J by 1 base, with 8 bases between the two germline ends. Germline-derived CDR1 and CDR2 are GTSNPN and SVGIG (reference sequence). The CDR3 consists of 13 residues. CDR3 nucleotides: TGTGCCTGGCTAGGGCGGAACACCGGGGAGCTGTTTTTT. Translating gives CAWLGRNTGELFF.

This clonotype was counted ten times or more. The rearrangement joins TRBV7-2 to TRBJ2-5; 11 bases fit TRBD2. This CDR3 is 15 amino acids long. V shed 2 bases and J 6 bases; nucleotides not matched to a gene: 5. Germline V gives CDR1 SGHTA, CDR2 FQGNSA. In DNA form, the CDR3 reads TGTGCCAGCAGCTTAACTAGCGGGAGCGCACAGACCCAGTACTTC. This codes for CASSLTSGSAQTQYF.

There are a few counts of this clonotype. The chain recombines TRBV6-2 or TRBV6-3 with TRBJ1-2; D not certain. This CDR3 region has 11 residues. Trimming cost V 5 bases and J 6 bases, with 7 bases left between them. Looked up from germline, CDR1 is MNHEY and CDR2 is SVGEGT. The CDR3 nucleotides are TGTGCCAGCAGTAGGAGGGATGGCTACACCTTC. This translates into CASSRRDGYTF.

This clonotype was counted ten times or more. The rearrangement uses TRBV6-1 and TRBJ2-7; D ambiguous. V was shortened by 6 bases and J by 0 bases, with 12 bases between the two germline ends. The germline gives CDR1 MNHNS, CDR2 SASEGT. The CDR3 contains 14 residues. The CDR3 DNA is TGTGCCAGCAGCTTGACCCATCCCTCCTACGAGCAGTACTTC. Translating gives CASSLTHPSYEQYF.

This clonotype was observed at least ten times. The rearrangement joins TRBV11-2 to TRBJ2-7; 9 nucleotides align to TRBD2. Trimming cost V 3 bases and J 4 bases; bases outside gene matches: 7. CDR3 length: 15 amino acids. Germline assignment: CDR1 SGHAT and CDR2 FQNNGV. The CDR3 sequence is CASSFNSGSRYEQYF. DNA of the CDR3: TGTGCCAGCAGCTTTAATAGCGGGAGTAGATACGAGCAGTACTTC.

This clonotype was observed at least ten times. V and J are TRBV29-1 and TRBJ1-2, with 8 bases lining up with TRBD1. This CDR3 contains 14 residues. The ends lost 4 bases at V and 7 bases at J; junction bases unmatched: 11. Germline CDR1 reads SQVTM; CDR2 reads ANQGSEA. The CDR3 region is CSVGLTGAVGGYTF. CDR3 nucleotide sequence: TGCAGCGTTGGATTGACAGGGGCGGTAGGTGGCTACACCTTC.

A word on this clonotype: This may be a read error: a much more frequent sequence differs by one nucleotide. The gene calls are TRBV7-6 and TRBJ2-2, with D perhaps given as TRBD1 or TRBD2 (5 bases each). Germline assignment: CDR1 SGHVS and CDR2 FNYEAQ. CDR3 size: 12 residues. The CDR3 reads CASGPGTGELLF. DNA of the CDR3: TGTGCCAGCGGCCCGGGGACCGGGGAGCTGCTTTTT.

This clonotype was observed a few times. The chain has TRBV11-2 and TRBJ1-2, with D possibly matching TRBD1 (5 bases). This CDR3 spans 16 amino acids. Germline lookup yields CDR1 SGHAT and CDR2 FQNNGV. Trimming removed 5 bases from V and 4 bases from J, with 20 bases in between. The CDR3 sequence is CASSLSPGTVVYGYTF. For the CDR3, the DNA is TGTGCCAGCAGCCTCTCACCAGGGACTGTGGTCTATGGCTACACCTTC. The entire variable domain, with the rest obtained from reference TRBV11-2 and TRBJ1-2, is as follows: EAGVAQSPRYKIIEKRQSVAFWCNPISGHATLYWYQQILGQGPKLLIQFQNNGVVDDSQLPKDRFSAERLKGVDSTLKIQPAKLEDSAVYLCASSLSPGTVVYGYTFGSGTRLTVV.

This clonotype has at least ten counts. J is TRBJ1-5 and V is TRBV7-6, with D unresolved. V gave up 2 bases and J gave up 2 bases, with 16 bases separating them. Germline CDR1 reads SGHVS; CDR2 reads FNYEAQ. This CDR3 is 17 amino acids long. CDR3: CASSLSPFPSGNQPQHF. The DNA for the CDR3 is TGTGCCAGCAGCTTATCCCCCTTCCCTTCAGGCAATCAGCCCCAGCATTTT. The entire variable domain, with the rest obtained from reference TRBV7-6 and TRBJ1-5, is as follows: GAGVSQSPRYKVTKRGQDVALRCDPISGHVSLYWYRQALGQGPEFLTYFNYEAQQDKSGLPNDRFSAERPEGSISTLTIQRTEQRDSAMYRCASSLSPFPSGNQPQHFGDGTRLSIL.

This clonotype was counted at least ten times. CDR3 sequence: CASSRGAASGYSYEQYF. In nucleotides, the CDR3 is TGTGCCAGCAGCCGGGGGGCGGCTAGCGGGTATTCCTACGAGCAGTACTTC. The chain combines TRBV11-2 with TRBJ2-7; TRBD2 matches 8 bases. Per the germline V gene, CDR1 is SGHAT and CDR2 is FQNNGV. The CDR3 is made up of 17 amino acids. V lost 5 bases, J lost 1 base, and 13 bases stayed unmatched.

Of note for this clonotype: The CDR3 ends on some other residue instead of the conserved phenylalanine or tryptophan, so this is likely a read error. The chain joins TRBV19 to TRBJ1-2, with TRBD1 matching 7 bases. The CDR3 covers 15 residues. V lost 9 bases, J lost 2 bases, and 12 bases stayed unmatched. Per germline, CDR1 LNHDA and CDR2 SQIVND (reference sequence). The CDR3 coding sequence is TGTGCCAGCACACCTCGGGACAGAAGAAACTATGGCTACACCTCC. Encoded protein: CASTPRDRRNYGYTS.

This clonotype was observed many times. This sequence joins TRBV12-3 or TRBV12-4 and TRBJ2-7; TRBD1 matches 9 bases. This CDR3 has 14 amino acids. The V and J ends lost 5 bases and 6 bases, in that order; junction bases with no gene match: 8. CDR3 protein: CASSRDRVRFEQYF. The DNA for the CDR3 is TGTGCCAGCAGTCGGGACAGGGTACGCTTCGAGCAGTACTTC.

This clonotype was recorded at least ten times. This rearrangement joins TRBV28 to TRBJ1-6; D call uncertain. Germline CDR1 and CDR2: MDHEN and SYDVKM. The length of the CDR3 is 16 residues. V was cut by 8 bases and J by 7 bases, with 21 bases left in between. Written as DNA, the CDR3 is TGTGCCAGCGGCAGCTTAAACCGTGAGGGCAATTCACCCCTCCACTTT. Residues: CASGSLNREGNSPLHF. The full variable domain, in which reference TRBV28 and TRBJ1-6 provide the parts outside the CDR3, is DVKVTQSSRYLVKRTGEKVFLECVQDMDHENMFWYRQDPGLGLRLIYFSYDVKMKEKGDIPEGYSVSREKKERFSLILESASTNQTSMYLCASGSLNREGNSPLHFGNGTRLTVT.

The table lists this clonotype with a few counts. The chain recombines TRBV28 with TRBJ2-7; D is possibly TRBD1 or TRBD2 (5 bases each). The CDR3 contains 12 residues. Germline CDR1 and CDR2: MDHEN and SYDVKM. Trimming left V 5 bases short and J 2 bases short, with 7 bases between. DNA of the CDR3: TGTGCCAGCAGTGGGGACGCCTACGAGCAGTACTTC. Its translation is CASSGDAYEQYF.

This clonotype has a count of ten or more. This chain links TRBV19 with TRBJ1-6; D not certain. The V and J ends lost 3 bases and 7 bases respectively, with 10 bases between them. This CDR3 contains 14 residues. Looked up from germline, CDR1 is LNHDA and CDR2 is SQIVND (reference sequence). In DNA form, the CDR3 reads TGTGCCAGTAGTATGAATTTGGGAAATTCACCCCTCCACTTT. Amino acid sequence: CASSMNLGNSPLHF.

This clonotype came up many times. This chain links TRBV7-3 with TRBJ1-1; TRBD1 is a possible D gene (6 bases). Between the trimmed V and J ends, which lost 6 bases and 2 bases, there was a span of 13 bases. The CDR3 runs 14 residues. Germline loops: CDR1 SGHTA, CDR2 FQGTGA. The CDR3 loop reads CASRVDSLNTEAFF. In nucleotides, the CDR3 is TGTGCCAGCAGGGTGGACAGCCTAAACACTGAAGCTTTCTTT.

This clonotype was found many times. The rearrangement joins TRBV5-6 to TRBJ2-7; D unclear. The CDR3 is made up of 12 amino acids. Trimming stripped 4 bases from V and 3 bases from J, with 8 bases between. Germline V lookup: CDR1 SGHDT, CDR2 YYEEEE. In DNA form, the CDR3 reads TGTGCCAGCAGCCATACCCGCTACGAGCAGTACTTC. Encoded protein: CASSHTRYEQYF.

There are many counts of this clonotype. The chain joins TRBV28 to TRBJ1-5, with 8 nucleotides matching TRBD1. The CDR3 covers 15 residues. From germline, CDR1 is MDHEN and CDR2 SYDVKM. With 5 bases clipped from V and 6 bases from J, the junction kept 9 bases outside the gene matches. The CDR3 loop reads CASSPMQGARQPQHF. In DNA, the CDR3 is TGTGCCAGCAGTCCTATGCAGGGGGCACGTCAGCCCCAGCATTTT.

This clonotype was detected ten times or more. The chain couples TRBV20-1 to TRBJ2-7; D perhaps matches TRBD1 (6 bases). CDR1 and CDR2 (germline): DFQATT, SNEGSKA (reference sequence). V lost 5 bases to trimming and J lost 0 bases, with 11 bases between them. The CDR3 has 13 residues. The CDR3 loop is CSAPRDNSYEQYF. DNA of the CDR3: TGCAGTGCTCCCCGGGACAACTCCTACGAGCAGTACTTC.

This clonotype was detected ten times or more. The V gene is TRBV7-2, the J gene TRBJ2-7; a possible D gene is TRBD1 (6 bases). Germline V gene sequence: CDR1 SGHTA, CDR2 FQGNSA. The length of the CDR3 is 12 residues. Deletions cut 10 bases from V and 4 bases from J, with 14 bases between. The CDR3: CATSGQTYEQYF. CDR3 DNA sequence: TGTGCCACCTCAGGACAGACGTACGAGCAGTACTTC.

This clonotype has just a few counts. The chain is built from TRBV29-1 and TRBJ2-7; 8 nucleotides align to TRBD1. This CDR3 has 12 residues. Germline lookup yields CDR1 SQVTM and CDR2 ANQGSEA. V was clipped by 7 bases and J by 9 bases; unmatched bases: 11. In DNA form, the CDR3 reads TGCAGCGCAGGACAGGGCGATTGGGTGCAGTACTTC. It encodes CSAGQGDWVQYF.

This clonotype was observed a handful of times. The chain combines TRBV3-1 with TRBJ1-2, with D tentatively TRBD1 (6 bases). The V and J ends lost 8 bases and 7 bases respectively, with 14 bases between them. Germline CDR1 LGHDT, CDR2 YNNKEL (reference sequence). The CDR3 spans 12 residues. As DNA, the CDR3 is TGTGCCAGCCGACAGGAGGCTAGTGGCTACACCTTC. This translates into CASRQEASGYTF.

Many counts were recorded for this clonotype. The rearrangement uses TRBV19 and TRBJ1-1, with D unclear. CDR3 length: 15 amino acids. The V and J ends lost 6 bases and 3 bases respectively, with 17 bases between them. CDR1 and CDR2 (germline): LNHDA, SQIVND (reference sequence). CDR3 nucleotide sequence: TGTGCCAGTAGAGCCCGATTGGGGATGTACACTGAAGCTTTCTTT. Protein: CASRARLGMYTEAFF.

The rearrangement links TRBV6-1 to TRBJ1-1; no clear D gene. V gave up 7 bases and J gave up 1 base, with 7 bases separating them. This CDR3 is 12 amino acids long. In germline, CDR1 is MNHNS, CDR2 SASEGT. The chain's CDR3 is CASTRGNTEAFF. The CDR3 coding sequence is TGTGCCAGCACCCGGGGGAACACTGAAGCTTTCTTT.

This clonotype has a count of ten or more. This chain connects TRBV29-1 to TRBJ1-3; D call uncertain. The CDR3 loop spans 13 amino acids. V lost 4 bases and J lost 2, with 9 bases in between. Germline CDR1 is SQVTM and CDR2 is ANQGSEA. CDR3 sequence reads: CSVAGLAGNTIYF. Written as DNA, the CDR3 is TGCAGCGTTGCAGGTCTCGCTGGAAACACCATATATTTT.

In this sample, this clonotype turned up many times. V and J are TRBV9 and TRBJ2-7; D is perhaps TRBD2 (6 bases). Germline V lookup: CDR1 SGDLS, CDR2 YYNGEE. The germline V and J ends were trimmed by 3 bases and 1 base, with 14 bases remaining between them. CDR3 length: 15 amino acids. CDR3 loop: CASSASSDPSYEQYF. DNA of the CDR3: TGTGCCAGCAGCGCCTCTAGCGACCCATCCTACGAGCAGTACTTC. Together with reference TRBV9 and TRBJ2-7, the CDR3 gives the full variable domain: DSGVTQTPKHLITATGQRVTLRCSPRSGDLSVYWYQQSLDQGLQFLIQYYNGEERAKGNILERFSAQQFPDLHSELNLSSLELGDSALYFCASSASSDPSYEQYFGPGTRLTVT.

In nucleotides, the CDR3 is TGTGCCAGCAGGGATAGCGGGGGGTACCAAGAGACCCAGTACTTC. Translation gives CASRDSGGYQETQYF. The chain couples TRBV6-1 to TRBJ2-5, with 10 bases identical to TRBD2. This CDR3 spans 15 amino acids. Germline lookup yields CDR1 MNHNS and CDR2 SASEGT. J gave up 0 bases and V 6 bases, and 4 bases lay outside the gene matches.